The clone carrying this TCR beta chain has a handful of counts. Sequencing used immunoSEQ multiplex PCR; TCRdb keeps in-frame clones, though not all of them. This sample has fewer than 15,000 clones; 25% to 30% occur once, and the top ten carry roughly 4%. The data stem from a study of graft-versus-host responses after intestinal transplantation. This CDR3 has 14 residues. Trimming removed 3 bases from V and 2 bases from J, with 9 bases in between. The germline CDR1 and CDR2 sequences are MDHEN and SYDVKM. General observations from the study: GvH clones turned up in recipient marrow; some had shown up first in ileum or blood.

Sequenced material: alloreactive CD4+ T cells from a mixed lymphocyte reaction culture, taken before intestinal transplant. Subset denoted: CFSE-low proliferating T cells sorted from roughly 6-day pre-transplant mixed lymphocyte reaction (GvH or HvG direction). The chain employs TRBV28 and TRBJ2-3; D gene uncertain. The clonotype originates from a human patient who received an intestinal transplant. Here the CDR3 reads CASSFPANTDTQYF. CDR3 bases: TGTGCCAGCAGTTTCCCGGCCAACACAGATACGCAGTATTTT.